These T cell receptor beta chains were read from a single sample in a study of blood T cell repertoires in COVID-19. Using immunoSEQ multiplex PCR, the repertoire was profiled, and TCRdb retains in-frame clones only, with some absent. Of 60,000 to 65,000 clones listed, approximately 85% are singletons. The sample was peripheral blood. The receptors originated from a man aged 45 to 65 with active COVID-19. CDR3s include the opening cysteine and the closing phenylalanine or tryptophan. Each record gives: J gene, D gene, clone size, V gene, CDR3 protein, CDR3 DNA. D genes are given only for firm matches. Clone size, where shown, is once, few, many, or a class for clones that have expanded.

>TRBJ1-5|TRBD1|NA|TRBV3-1/TRBV3-2
CASSQGGQGIQPQHF
TGTGCCAGCAGCCAAGGGGGACAGGGGATTCAGCCCCAGCATTTT
>TRBJ1-1|NA|once|TRBV12-3/TRBV12-4
CASSYGGNTEAFF
TGTGCCAGCAGTTACGGGGGGAACACTGAAGCTTTCTTT
>TRBJ1-4|TRBD1|NA|TRBV2
CASKTRDRGAFGEKLFF
TGTGCCAGCAAAACCCGGGACAGGGGGGCTTTTGGGGAAAAACTGTTTTTT
>TRBJ1-1|TRBD1|NA|TRBV5-4
CASSPTDRERSTEAFF
TGTGCCAGCAGCCCAACCGACAGGGAAAGATCCACTGAAGCTTTCTTT
>TRBJ2-5|NA|NA|TRBV30
CAWSPGEETQYF
TGTGCCTGGAGCCCCGGGGAGGAGACCCAGTACTTC
>TRBJ2-2|TRBD1|few|TRBV7-3
CASSSRQGATGELFF
TGTGCCAGCAGCTCTCGACAGGGGGCTACCGGGGAGCTGTTTTTT
>TRBJ1-1|TRBD1|NA|TRBV6-5
CASSTGTENTEAFF
TGTGCCAGCAGTACTGGGACAGAGAACACTGAAGCTTTCTTT
>TRBJ1-3|NA|few|TRBV27
CASSFGNTIYF
TGTGCCAGCAGCTTTGGAAACACCATATATTTT
>TRBJ2-7|NA|few|TRBV5-6
CASSLATGQGYEQYF
TGTGCCAGCAGCTTGGCTACGGGTCAGGGGTACGAGCAGTACTTC
>TRBJ1-2|TRBD1|NA|TRBV4-3
CASSQLLGQGDGYTF
TGCGCCAGCAGCCAACTTCTGGGACAGGGAGATGGCTACACCTTC
>TRBJ2-7|NA|NA|TRBV6-5
CASSPRLTSEQYF
TGTGCCAGCAGTCCCAGGTTAACGTCCGAGCAGTACTTC
>TRBJ1-1|NA|NA|TRBV27
CASYNLDSNTEAFF
TGTGCCAGCTATAACCTAGACAGTAACACTGAAGCTTTCTTT
>TRBJ2-5|TRBD2|NA|TRBV4-1
CASSQDAGGPQTQYF
TGCGCCAGCAGCCAAGATGCGGGGGGGCCGCAGACCCAGTACTTC
>TRBJ2-7|NA|NA|TRBV5-1
CASRFRDSYEQYF
TGCGCCAGCCGGTTCAGGGACTCCTACGAGCAGTACTTC
>TRBJ1-1|NA|NA|TRBV7-2
CASSLSMNTEAFF
TGTGCCAGCAGCTTATCCATGAACACTGAAGCTTTCTTT
>TRBJ1-1|NA|NA|TRBV18
CASSPNRDAEAFF
TGTGCCAGCTCCCCCAACAGGGACGCCGAAGCTTTCTTT
>TRBJ1-1|NA|NA|TRBV6-5
CASGETGPEAFF
TGTGCCAGTGGGGAAACAGGGCCTGAAGCTTTCTTT
>TRBJ2-2|NA|NA|TRBV11-3
CASQITANTGELFF
TGTGCCAGCCAAATTACAGCGAACACCGGGGAGCTGTTTTTT
>TRBJ1-2|NA|NA|TRBV21-1
CASSPHQVGYGYTF
TGTGCCAGCAGCCCCCATCAGGTTGGCTATGGCTACACCTTC
>TRBJ2-4|NA|NA|TRBV4-1
CASSQIRTAKNIQYF
TGCGCCAGCAGCCAAATCCGGACAGCTAAAAACATTCAGTACTTC
>TRBJ1-3|NA|NA|TRBV6-6
CAGRADISGNTIYF
TGTGCCGGTCGTGCGGACATCTCTGGAAACACCATATATTTT
>TRBJ1-1|NA|NA|TRBV18
CASSRQENTEAFF
TGTGCCAGCTCACGACAGGAGAACACTGAAGCTTTCTTT
>TRBJ1-6|TRBD1|NA|TRBV6-4
CASSPGQGGNSPLHF
TGTGCCAGCAGTCCGGGACAGGGAGGTAATTCACCCCTCCACTTT
>TRBJ1-2|TRBD1|NA|TRBV27
CASSVRGANGYTF
TGTGCCAGCAGTGTCAGGGGGGCAAATGGCTACACCTTC
>TRBJ1-2|NA|NA|TRBV7-2
CASSPSSGKGYGYTF
TGTGCCAGCAGCCCCTCTAGCGGAAAGGGATATGGCTACACCTTC